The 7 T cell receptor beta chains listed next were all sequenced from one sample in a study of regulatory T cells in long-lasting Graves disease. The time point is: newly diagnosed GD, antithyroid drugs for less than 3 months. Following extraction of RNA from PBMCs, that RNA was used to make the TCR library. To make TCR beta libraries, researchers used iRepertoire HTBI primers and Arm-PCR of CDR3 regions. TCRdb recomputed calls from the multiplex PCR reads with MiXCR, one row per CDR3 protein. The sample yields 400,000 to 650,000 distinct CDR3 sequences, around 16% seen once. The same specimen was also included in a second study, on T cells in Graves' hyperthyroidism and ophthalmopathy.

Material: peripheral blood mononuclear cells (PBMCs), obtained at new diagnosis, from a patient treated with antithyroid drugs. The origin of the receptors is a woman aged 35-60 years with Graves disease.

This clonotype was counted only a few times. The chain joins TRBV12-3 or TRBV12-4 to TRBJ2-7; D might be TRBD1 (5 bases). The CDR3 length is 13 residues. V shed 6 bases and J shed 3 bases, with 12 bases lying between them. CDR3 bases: TGTGCCAGCAGCTCAGGGTTTATCTACGAGCAGTACTTC. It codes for CASSSGFIYEQYF.

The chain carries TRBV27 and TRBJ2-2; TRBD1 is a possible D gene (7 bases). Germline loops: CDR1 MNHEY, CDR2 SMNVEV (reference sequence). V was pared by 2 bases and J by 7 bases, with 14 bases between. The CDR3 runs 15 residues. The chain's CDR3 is CASSLGGGGIGELFF. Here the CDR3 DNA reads TGTGCCAGCAGTTTAGGAGGGGGCGGGATCGGGGAGCTGTTTTTT.

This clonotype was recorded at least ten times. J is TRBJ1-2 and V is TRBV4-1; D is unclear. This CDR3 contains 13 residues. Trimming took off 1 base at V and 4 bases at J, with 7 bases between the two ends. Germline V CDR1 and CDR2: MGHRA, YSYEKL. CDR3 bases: TGCGCCAGCAGCCAAGGGGCAGGCTATGGCTACACCTTC. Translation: CASSQGAGYGYTF.

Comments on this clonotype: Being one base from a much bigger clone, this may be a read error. CDR3: CASIPQGARMNTEAFF. The CDR3 DNA follows: TGCGCCAGCATCCCACAGGGGGCCAGGATGAACACTGAAGCTTTCTTT. The chain employs TRBV4-1 and TRBJ1-1; 9 bases map to TRBD1. The J segment lost 0 bases and the V segment lost 7 bases, leaving 9 bases of the junction unmatched. This CDR3 has 16 amino acids. Germline V CDR1 and CDR2: MGHRA, YSYEKL.

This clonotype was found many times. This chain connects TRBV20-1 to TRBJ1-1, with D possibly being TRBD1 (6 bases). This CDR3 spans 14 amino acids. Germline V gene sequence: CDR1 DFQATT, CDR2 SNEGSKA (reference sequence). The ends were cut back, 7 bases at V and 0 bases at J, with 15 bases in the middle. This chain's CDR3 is CSVRRGVLNTEAFF. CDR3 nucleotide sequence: TGCAGTGTCCGGAGGGGGGTTTTGAACACTGAAGCTTTCTTT.

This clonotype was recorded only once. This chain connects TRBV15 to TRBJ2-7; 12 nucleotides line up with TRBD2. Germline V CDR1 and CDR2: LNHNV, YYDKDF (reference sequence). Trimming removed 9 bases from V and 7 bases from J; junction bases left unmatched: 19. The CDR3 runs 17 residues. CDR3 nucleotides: TGTGCCACTCACCGAGGGGCTAGCGGGGGGGAGCTTGATGAGCAGTACTTC. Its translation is CATHRGASGGELDEQYF. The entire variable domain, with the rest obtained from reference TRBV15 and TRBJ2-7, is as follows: DAMVIQNPRYQVTQFGKPVTLSCSQTLNHNVMYWYQQKSSQAPKLLFHYYDKDFNNEADTPDNFQSRRPNTSFCFLDIRSPGLGDTAMYLCATHRGASGGELDEQYFGPGTRLTVT.

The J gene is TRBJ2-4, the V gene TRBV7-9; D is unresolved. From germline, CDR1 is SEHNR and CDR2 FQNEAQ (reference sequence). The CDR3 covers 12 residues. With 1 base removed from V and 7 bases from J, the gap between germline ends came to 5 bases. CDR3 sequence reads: CASSLDSNIQYF. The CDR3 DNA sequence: TGTGCCAGCAGCTTAGATTCCAACATTCAGTACTTC.